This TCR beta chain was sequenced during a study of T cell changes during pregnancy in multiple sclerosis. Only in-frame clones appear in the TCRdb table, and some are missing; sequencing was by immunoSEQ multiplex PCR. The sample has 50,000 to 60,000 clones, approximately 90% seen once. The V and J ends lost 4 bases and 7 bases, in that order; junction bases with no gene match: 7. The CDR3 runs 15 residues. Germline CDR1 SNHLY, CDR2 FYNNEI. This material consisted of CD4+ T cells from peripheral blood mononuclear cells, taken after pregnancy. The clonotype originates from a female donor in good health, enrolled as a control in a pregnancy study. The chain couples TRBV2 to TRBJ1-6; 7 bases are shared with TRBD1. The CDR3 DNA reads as TGTGCCAGCAGTGGACAGGGAGCTGCCAATTCACCCCTCCACTTT. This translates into CASSGQGAANSPLHF.